One sample yielded the 8 T cell receptor beta chains listed below, sequenced in a study of T cells after yellow fever vaccination. TCRdb passed the 5' RACE reads through MiXCR, listing each CDR3 protein once. The sample holds about 220,000 distinct CDR3 sequences, approximately 3% seen once. The source material was CD4+ T cells sorted from PBMCs, sampled 10 days after the yellow fever booster vaccination. The receptors stem from a man between 18 and 29 years old who received the YFV17D yellow fever vaccine.

The rearrangement links TRBV7-2 to TRBJ2-5; 8 positions agree with TRBD2. Trimming at V came to 7 bases and at J to 1 base, leaving 8 bases not matched to a gene. The germline V gene has CDR1 SGHTA and CDR2 FQGNSA. The CDR3 covers 15 residues. The CDR3 region is CASTDGRGFQETQYF. CDR3 nucleotide sequence: TGTGCCAGCACCGACGGGAGGGGGTTCCAAGAGACCCAGTACTTC. The whole variable domain, filled in from reference TRBV7-2 and TRBJ2-5, reads GAGVSQSPSNKVTEKGKDVELRCDPISGHTALYWYRQSLGQGLEFLIYFQGNSAPDKSGLPSDRFSAERTGGSVSTLTIQRTQQEDSAVYLCASTDGRGFQETQYFGPGTRLLVL.

The chain links TRBV4-2 to TRBJ1-2; a possible D gene is TRBD1 (5 bases). Trimming removed 1 base at V and 7 bases at J, with 13 bases between. Germline V gene data show CDR1 as LGHNA and CDR2 as YNFKEQ. The CDR3 has 14 amino acids. CDR3: CASSQAAGLRGYTF. The CDR3 coding sequence is TGTGCCAGCAGCCAAGCAGCAGGGTTGCGTGGCTACACCTTC.

The chain employs TRBV5-1 and TRBJ2-2, with D maybe TRBD2 (5 bases). The CDR3 is 15 residues long. V dropped 4 bases and J dropped 0 bases, with 10 bases sitting between them. CDR1 and CDR2 (germline): SGHRS, YFSETQ. Written as DNA, the CDR3 is TGCGCCAGCAGCGGCATAGCGCCGAACACCGGGGAGCTGTTTTTT. Translating it yields CASSGIAPNTGELFF.

The rearrangement joins TRBV6-5 to TRBJ1-2, with D possibly being TRBD1 (6 bases). The CDR3 is made up of 15 amino acids. Between the trimmed V and J ends, which lost 8 bases and 1 base, there was a span of 17 bases. CDR1 is MNHEY, CDR2 SVGAGI, per germline. The CDR3 bases are TGTGCCAGCCTTGACACAGGGTTGAGTAACTATGGCTACACCTTC. Its translation: CASLDTGLSNYGYTF.

This sequence joins TRBV12-3 or TRBV12-4 and TRBJ2-1; 13 bases map to TRBD2. The CDR3 length is 15 residues. V was pared by 6 bases and J by 8 bases, with 7 bases of the junction left unmatched. Here the CDR3 reads CASRAPGLAGYEQFF. As DNA, the CDR3 is TGTGCCAGCAGAGCGCCGGGACTAGCGGGGTATGAGCAGTTCTTC.

Written as DNA, the CDR3 is TGCAGTGCTAGAGCCGGGAGCGGGGCCTATGGCTACACCTTC. Translating gives CSARAGSGAYGYTF. The rearrangement links TRBV20-1 to TRBJ1-2; possible D gene TRBD1, 5 bases. Germline V gene lookup returns CDR1 DFQATT and CDR2 SNEGSKA (reference sequence). Trimming took 1 base from V and 4 from J, leaving 13 bases between them. The CDR3 is 14 residues long.

The rearrangement uses TRBV20-1 and TRBJ1-1, with D possibly matching TRBD1 (5 bases). Germline CDR1 and CDR2: DFQATT and SNEGSKA (reference sequence). V lost 0 bases and J lost 8, with 16 bases in between. The CDR3 is made up of 14 amino acids. CDR3 in amino acids: CSARDTGLGGEAFF. CDR3 DNA: TGCAGTGCTAGAGATACAGGCCTGGGGGGGGAAGCTTTCTTT.

The J gene is TRBJ2-2, the V gene TRBV5-1; D remains ambiguous. Germline V CDR1 and CDR2: SGHRS, YFSETQ. Trimming cost V 3 bases and J 4 bases, with 10 bases left between them. This CDR3 comprises 14 residues. CDR3 sequence: CASSSGVGTGELFF. CDR3 coding DNA: TGCGCCAGCAGCTCCGGTGTAGGCACCGGGGAGCTGTTTTTT.